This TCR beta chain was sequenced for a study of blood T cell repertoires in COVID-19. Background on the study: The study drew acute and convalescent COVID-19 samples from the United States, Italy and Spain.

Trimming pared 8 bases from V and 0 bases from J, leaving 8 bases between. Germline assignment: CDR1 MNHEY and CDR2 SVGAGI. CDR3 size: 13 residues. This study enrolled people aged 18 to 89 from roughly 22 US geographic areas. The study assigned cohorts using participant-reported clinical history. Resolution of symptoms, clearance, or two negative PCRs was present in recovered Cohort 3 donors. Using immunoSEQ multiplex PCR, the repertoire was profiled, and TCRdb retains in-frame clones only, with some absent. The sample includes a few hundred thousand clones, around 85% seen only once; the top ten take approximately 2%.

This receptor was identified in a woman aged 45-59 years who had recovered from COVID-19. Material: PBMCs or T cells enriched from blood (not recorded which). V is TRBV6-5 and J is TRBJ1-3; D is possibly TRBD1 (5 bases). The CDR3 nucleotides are TGTGCCAGCGGGGGGGGCTCTGGAAACACCATATATTTT. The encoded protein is CASGGGSGNTIYF.